This T cell receptor (beta chain) was observed in a study of CD8+ T cells in alopecia areata. Sequencing relied on a cDNA template that was reverse transcribed from extracted RNA. The repertoire was sequenced with immunoSEQ multiplex PCR; TCRdb's copy has only in-frame clones and lacks some. The data show some 180,000 clones, 50% to 70% seen once. Germline CDR1 is SQVTM and CDR2 is ANQGSEA. CDR3 length equals 14 residues. Trimming removed 2 bases at V and 1 base at J, with 11 bases between. The rearrangement uses TRBV29-1 and TRBJ1-1; TRBD1 might be the D (6 bases). This TCR derives from a human donor with alopecia areata. The sample here was CD4+ T cells sorted from blood, taken at week 0. The CDR3 sequence is CSVERRQANTEAFF. For the CDR3, the DNA is TGCAGCGTTGAACGTAGACAGGCGAACACTGAAGCTTTCTTT.